The source of this T cell receptor (beta chain) is a study of cytomegalovirus exposure and HLA in healthy donors. General study findings and limits: Three chains linked to CMV were shown in vitro to be specific for CMV antigens.

The PCR employed 60 Vbeta primers together with 13 Jbeta primers. Repertoires were generated with immunoSEQ multiplex PCR, while TCRdb's copy carries only in-frame clones and drops some. Counted here are 160,000 or so clones, approximately 80% occurring once; the ten biggest clones make up roughly 1.4%. Trimming left V 2 bases short and J 11 bases short, with 12 bases between. The length of the CDR3 is 12 residues. Looked up from germline, CDR1 is MDHEN and CDR2 is SYDVKM. Worth noting for this clone: Its antigen is not known.

The TCR was taken from a woman aged 18-29 years in good health and CMV-seronegative. Sequencing was done on a sample of PBMCs. This chain links TRBV28 with TRBJ1-1; no clear D gene. CDR3 coding DNA: TGTGCCAGCAGTTTACGCTCTAGGAGGGCTTTCTTT. Translation gives CASSLRSRRAFF. Full variable domain (remainder filled in from reference TRBV28 and TRBJ1-1): DVKVTQSSRYLVKRTGEKVFLECVQDMDHENMFWYRQDPGLGLRLIYFSYDVKMKEKGDIPEGYSVSREKKERFSLILESASTNQTSMYLCASSLRSRRAFFGQGTRLTVV.